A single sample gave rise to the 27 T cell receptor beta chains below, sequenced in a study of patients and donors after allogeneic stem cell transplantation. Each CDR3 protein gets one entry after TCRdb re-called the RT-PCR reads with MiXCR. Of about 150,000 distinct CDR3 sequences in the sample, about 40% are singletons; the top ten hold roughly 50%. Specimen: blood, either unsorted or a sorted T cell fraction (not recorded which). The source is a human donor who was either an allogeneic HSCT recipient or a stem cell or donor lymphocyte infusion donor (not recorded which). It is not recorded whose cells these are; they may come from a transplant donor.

The CDR3 region has the DNA TGCGCCAGCAGCTTAGCGCCGTTGAGCGAGCAGTACTTC. This translates into CASSLAPLSEQYF. V gene TRBV5-1 combines with J gene TRBJ2-7; D not resolved. This CDR3 comprises 13 residues. The germline V gene has CDR1 SGHRS and CDR2 YFSETQ. V was pared by 2 bases and J by 6 bases, with 12 bases between.

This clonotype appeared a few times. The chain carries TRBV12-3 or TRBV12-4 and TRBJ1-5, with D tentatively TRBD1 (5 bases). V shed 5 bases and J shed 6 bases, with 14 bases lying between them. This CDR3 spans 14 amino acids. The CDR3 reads CASSPSGRSQPQHF. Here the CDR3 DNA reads TGTGCCAGCAGTCCTTCAGGGAGGAGTCAGCCCCAGCATTTT.

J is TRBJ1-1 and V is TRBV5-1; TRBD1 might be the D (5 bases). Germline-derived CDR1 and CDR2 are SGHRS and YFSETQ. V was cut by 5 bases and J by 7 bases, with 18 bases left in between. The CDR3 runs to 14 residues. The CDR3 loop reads CASSLRSGTDEAFF. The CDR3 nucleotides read TGCGCCAGCAGTTTGCGCTCCGGGACGGATGAAGCTTTCTTT.

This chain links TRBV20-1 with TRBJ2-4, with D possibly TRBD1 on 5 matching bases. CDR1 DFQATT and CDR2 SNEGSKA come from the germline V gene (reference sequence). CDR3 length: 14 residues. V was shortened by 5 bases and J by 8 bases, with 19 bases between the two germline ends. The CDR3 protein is CSAPTTRSGYIQYF. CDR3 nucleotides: TGCAGTGCTCCGACAACTCGTTCAGGGTACATTCAGTACTTC.

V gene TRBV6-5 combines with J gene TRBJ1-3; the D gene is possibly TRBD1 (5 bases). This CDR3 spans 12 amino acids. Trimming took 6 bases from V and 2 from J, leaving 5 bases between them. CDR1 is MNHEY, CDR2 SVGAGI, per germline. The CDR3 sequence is CASRDTGNTIYF. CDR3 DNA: TGTGCCAGCAGGGACACTGGAAACACCATATATTTT.

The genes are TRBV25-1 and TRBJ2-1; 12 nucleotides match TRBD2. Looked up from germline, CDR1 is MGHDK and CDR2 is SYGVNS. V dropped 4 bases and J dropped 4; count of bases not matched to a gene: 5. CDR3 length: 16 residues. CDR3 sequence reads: CASSGLAGDLYNEQFF. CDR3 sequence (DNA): TGTGCCAGCAGTGGACTAGCGGGGGACTTATACAATGAGCAGTTCTTC.

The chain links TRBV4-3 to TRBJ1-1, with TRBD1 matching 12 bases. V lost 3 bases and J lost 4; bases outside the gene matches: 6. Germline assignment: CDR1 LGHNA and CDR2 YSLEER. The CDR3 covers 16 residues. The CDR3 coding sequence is TGCGCCAGCAGCCAGGGACAGGGGGCAGTCGGCACTGAAGCTTTCTTT. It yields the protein CASSQGQGAVGTEAFF.

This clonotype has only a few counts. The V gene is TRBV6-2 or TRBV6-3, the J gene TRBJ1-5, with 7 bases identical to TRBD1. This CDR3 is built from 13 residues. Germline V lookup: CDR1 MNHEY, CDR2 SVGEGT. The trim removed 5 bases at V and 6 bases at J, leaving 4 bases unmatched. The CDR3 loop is CASSRDRTQPQHF. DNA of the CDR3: TGTGCCAGCAGTAGGGACAGAACTCAGCCCCAGCATTTT.

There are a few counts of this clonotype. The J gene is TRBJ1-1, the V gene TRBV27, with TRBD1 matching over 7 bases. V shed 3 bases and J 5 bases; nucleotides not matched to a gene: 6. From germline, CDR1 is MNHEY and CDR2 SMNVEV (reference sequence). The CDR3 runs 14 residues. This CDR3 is CASSFQGDGTEAFF. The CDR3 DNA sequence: TGTGCCAGCAGTTTCCAGGGGGACGGGACTGAAGCTTTCTTT.

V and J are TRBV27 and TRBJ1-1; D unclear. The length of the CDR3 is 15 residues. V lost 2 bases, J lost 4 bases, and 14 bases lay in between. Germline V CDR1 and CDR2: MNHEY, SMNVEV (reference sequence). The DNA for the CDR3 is TGTGCCAGCAGTTTAATCTCAGTCGGGCCCACTGAAGCTTTCTTT. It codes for CASSLISVGPTEAFF.

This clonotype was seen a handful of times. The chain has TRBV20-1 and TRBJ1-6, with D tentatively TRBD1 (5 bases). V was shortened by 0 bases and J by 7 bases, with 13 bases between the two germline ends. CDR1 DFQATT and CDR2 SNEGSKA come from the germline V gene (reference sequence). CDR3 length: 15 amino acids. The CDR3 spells CSARDMGGQNSPLHF. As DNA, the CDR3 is TGCAGTGCTAGAGATATGGGGGGTCAAAATTCACCCCTCCACTTT.

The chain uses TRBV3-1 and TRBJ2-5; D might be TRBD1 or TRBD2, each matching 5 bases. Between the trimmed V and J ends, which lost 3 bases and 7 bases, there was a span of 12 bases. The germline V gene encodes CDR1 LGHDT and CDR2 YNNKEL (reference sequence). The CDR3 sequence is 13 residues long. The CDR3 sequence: CASSQGPTRTQYF. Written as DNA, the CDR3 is TGTGCCAGCAGCCAGGGACCTACGAGGACCCAGTACTTC.

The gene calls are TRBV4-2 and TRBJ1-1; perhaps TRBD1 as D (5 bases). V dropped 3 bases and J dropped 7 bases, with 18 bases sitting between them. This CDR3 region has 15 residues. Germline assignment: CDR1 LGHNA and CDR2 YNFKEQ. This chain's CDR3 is CASSQDPGTDIEAFF. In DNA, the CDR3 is TGTGCCAGCAGCCAGGACCCCGGGACGGATATTGAAGCTTTCTTT.

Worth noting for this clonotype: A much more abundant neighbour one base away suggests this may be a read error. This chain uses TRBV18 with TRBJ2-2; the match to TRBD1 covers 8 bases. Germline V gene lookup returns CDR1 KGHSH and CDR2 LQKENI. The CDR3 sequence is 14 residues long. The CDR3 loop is CAGSSWTGNGELFF. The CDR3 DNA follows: TGTGCCGGCTCATCCTGGACAGGGAACGGGGAGCTGTTTTTT.

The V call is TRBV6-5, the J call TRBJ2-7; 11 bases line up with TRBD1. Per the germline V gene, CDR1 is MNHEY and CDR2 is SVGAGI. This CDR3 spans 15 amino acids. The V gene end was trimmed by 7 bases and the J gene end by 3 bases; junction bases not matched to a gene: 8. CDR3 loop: CASTPPGQGDYEQYF. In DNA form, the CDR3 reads TGTGCCAGCACCCCCCCGGGACAGGGGGACTACGAGCAGTACTTC.

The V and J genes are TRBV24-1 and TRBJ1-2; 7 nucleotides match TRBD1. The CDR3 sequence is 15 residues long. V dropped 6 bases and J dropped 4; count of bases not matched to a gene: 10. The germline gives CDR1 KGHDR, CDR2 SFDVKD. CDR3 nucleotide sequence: TGTGCCACCAGTTCAACGGACAGGCCTCTCTATGGCTACACCTTC. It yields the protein CATSSTDRPLYGYTF.

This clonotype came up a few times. The chain's CDR3 is CASTWGTGVSPLHF. CDR3 bases: TGTGCCAGCACCTGGGGGACAGGGGTTTCACCCCTCCACTTT. V and J are TRBV12-3 or TRBV12-4 and TRBJ1-6; 10 bases match TRBD1. CDR3 length: 14 amino acids. Unmatched junction bases numbered 6, after V lost 7 bases and J lost 9 bases.

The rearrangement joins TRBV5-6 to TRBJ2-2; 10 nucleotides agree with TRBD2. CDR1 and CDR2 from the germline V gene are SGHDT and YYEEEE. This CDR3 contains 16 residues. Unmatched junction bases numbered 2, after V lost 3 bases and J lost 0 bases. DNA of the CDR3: TGTGCCAGCAGCTCCGGACTAGCGGCGAACACCGGGGAGCTGTTTTTT. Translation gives CASSSGLAANTGELFF.

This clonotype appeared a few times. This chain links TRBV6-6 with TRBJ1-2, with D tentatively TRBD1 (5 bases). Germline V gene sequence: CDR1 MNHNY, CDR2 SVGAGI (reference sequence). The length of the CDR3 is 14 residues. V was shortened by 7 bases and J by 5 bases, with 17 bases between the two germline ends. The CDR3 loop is CASNDRGASYGYTF. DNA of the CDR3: TGTGCCAGCAATGACAGAGGGGCCTCATATGGCTACACCTTC.

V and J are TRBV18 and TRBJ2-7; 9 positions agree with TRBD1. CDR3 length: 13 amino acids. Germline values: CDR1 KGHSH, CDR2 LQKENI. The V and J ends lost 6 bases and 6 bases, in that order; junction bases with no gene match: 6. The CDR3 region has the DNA TGTGCCAGCTCTCCCCCGGGACAGGGCGAGCAGTACTTC. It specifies CASSPPGQGEQYF.

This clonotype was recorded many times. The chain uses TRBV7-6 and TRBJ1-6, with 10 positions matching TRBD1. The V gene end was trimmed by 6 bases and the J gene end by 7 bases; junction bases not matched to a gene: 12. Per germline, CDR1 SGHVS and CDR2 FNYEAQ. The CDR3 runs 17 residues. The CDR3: CASSYTPGQGRNSPLHF. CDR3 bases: TGTGCCAGCAGTTACACCCCGGGACAGGGGCGAAATTCACCCCTCCACTTT.

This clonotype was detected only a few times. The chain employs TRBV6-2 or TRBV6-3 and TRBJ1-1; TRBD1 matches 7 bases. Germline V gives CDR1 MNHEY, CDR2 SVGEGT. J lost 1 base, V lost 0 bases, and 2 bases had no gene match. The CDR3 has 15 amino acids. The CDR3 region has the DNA TGTGCCAGCAGTTACTCCTACAGGGGGAACACTGAAGCTTTCTTT. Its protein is CASSYSYRGNTEAFF.

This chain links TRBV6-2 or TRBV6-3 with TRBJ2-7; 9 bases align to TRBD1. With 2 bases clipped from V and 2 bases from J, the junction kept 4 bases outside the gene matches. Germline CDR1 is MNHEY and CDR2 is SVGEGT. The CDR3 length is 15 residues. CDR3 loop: CASSYRRDRAYEQYF. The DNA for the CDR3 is TGTGCCAGCAGTTACCGGCGGGACAGGGCCTACGAGCAGTACTTC.

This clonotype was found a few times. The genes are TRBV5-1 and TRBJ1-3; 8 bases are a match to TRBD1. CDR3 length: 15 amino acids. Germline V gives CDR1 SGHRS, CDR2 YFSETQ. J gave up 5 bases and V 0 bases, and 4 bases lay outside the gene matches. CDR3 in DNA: TGCGCCAGCAGCTTGGGAGGGACAGGAAGAAACACCATATATTTT. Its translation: CASSLGGTGRNTIYF.

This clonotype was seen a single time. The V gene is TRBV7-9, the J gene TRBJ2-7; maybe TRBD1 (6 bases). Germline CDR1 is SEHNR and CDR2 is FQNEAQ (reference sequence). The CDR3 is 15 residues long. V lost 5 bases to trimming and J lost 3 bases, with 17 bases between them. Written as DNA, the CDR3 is TGTGCCAGCAGCACCCCACGACAGGATCACTACGAGCAGTACTTC. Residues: CASSTPRQDHYEQYF.

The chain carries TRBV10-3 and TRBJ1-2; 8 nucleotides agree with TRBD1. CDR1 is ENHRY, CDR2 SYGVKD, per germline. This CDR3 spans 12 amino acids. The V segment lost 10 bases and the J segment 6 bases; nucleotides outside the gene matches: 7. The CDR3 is CATTGELDGYTF. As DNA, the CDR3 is TGTGCCACGACAGGGGAATTAGATGGCTACACCTTC.

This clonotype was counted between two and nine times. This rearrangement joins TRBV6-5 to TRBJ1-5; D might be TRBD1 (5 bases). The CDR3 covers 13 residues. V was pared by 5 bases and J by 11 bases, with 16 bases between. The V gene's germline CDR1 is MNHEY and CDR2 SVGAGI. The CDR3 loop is CASSPDGGGAQHF. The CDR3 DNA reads TGTGCCAGCAGTCCCGACGGGGGTGGTGCCCAGCATTTT.